Below are 5 T cell receptor beta chains sequenced from a single sample in a study of cytomegalovirus exposure and HLA in healthy donors. Produced via immunoSEQ multiplex PCR; TCRdb's table is partial and in-frame only. The repertoire has about 220,000 clones, approximately 80% of them found once; the top ten carry about an eighth. Material: PBMCs. Source of these receptors: a woman in her 30s in good health and CMV-seropositive.

This clone was seen more than once but under ten times. The rearrangement links TRBV5-7 to TRBJ2-1, with D uncertain. TRBV5-7 is flagged as an ORF with uncertain function. V dropped 1 base and J dropped 0 bases, with 20 bases sitting between them. This CDR3 comprises 19 residues. CDR3 region: CASSLRPRSPNSSYNEQFF. The CDR3 nucleotides read TGTGCCAGCAGCTTGAGGCCGCGAAGTCCCAATAGCTCCTACAATGAGCAGTTCTTC.

The chain links TRBV2 to TRBJ1-1; D remains ambiguous. Germline V gene lookup returns CDR1 SNHLY and CDR2 FYNNEI. Trimming stripped 6 bases from V and 0 bases from J, with 17 bases between. The length of the CDR3 is 16 residues. CDR3 loop: CASRPEQVFMNTEAFF. For the CDR3, the DNA is TGTGCCAGCAGGCCGGAGCAGGTTTTCATGAACACTGAAGCTTTCTTT.

This clone was detected a few times. The genes are TRBV7-2 and TRBJ1-2; 8 nucleotides align to TRBD1. The germline V gene encodes CDR1 SGHTA and CDR2 FQGNSA. The ends lost 1 base at V and 8 bases at J; junction bases unmatched: 6. This CDR3 region has 14 residues. In DNA form, the CDR3 reads TGTGCCAGCAGCTTAGGTTTCGGACAGGGAGGCTACACCTTC. It codes for CASSLGFGQGGYTF.

J is TRBJ2-5 and V is TRBV15; 7 bases align to TRBD2. Germline CDR1 reads LNHNV; CDR2 reads YYDKDF (reference sequence). The length of the CDR3 is 16 residues. Trimming removed 0 bases from V and 6 bases from J; junction bases left unmatched: 10. The CDR3 sequence: CATSRDLIAGEQTQYF. The CDR3 DNA reads TGTGCCACCAGCAGAGATCTTATCGCGGGAGAGCAGACCCAGTACTTC.

The rearrangement uses TRBV5-6 and TRBJ1-1; D gene uncertain. The CDR3 is made up of 12 amino acids. The V gene lost 0 bases and the J gene lost 6 bases, with 6 bases spanning the gap. Germline values: CDR1 SGHDT, CDR2 YYEEEE. Here the CDR3 DNA reads TGTGCCAGCAGCTTGGGGCGCGCTGAAGCTTTCTTT. This sequence encodes CASSLGRAEAFF.